This is a list of T cell receptor beta chains from one sample in a study of regulatory T cells in long-lasting Graves disease. TCRdb recomputed calls from the multiplex PCR reads with MiXCR, one row per CDR3 protein. The sample consists of more than 350,000 distinct CDR3 sequences, just under 15% of them appearing once. The sample was also linked to a second study, of T cells in Graves' hyperthyroidism and ophthalmopathy.

The sample consisted of peripheral blood mononuclear cells (PBMCs), taken at new diagnosis, from a patient treated with antithyroid drugs. The origin of the receptors is a woman between 25 and 40 years old with Graves disease. The CDR3 runs from the conserved cysteine through the conserved F or W. Clone size is not always given. Where it is, it says once, few, many or a class for expanded clones.

v_call,clone_size,cdr3_aa
TRBV6-1,many,CASALAGHNEQFF
TRBV6-5,.,CASSYSPSGNTIYF
TRBV5-1,.,CANSSPPSYEQYF
TRBV5-6,few,CASSFTQGANTGELFF
TRBV2,.,CATQGQHNTEASF
TRBV7-9,.,CASSLWGGPKNSYEQYF
TRBV7-9,once,CASSATWGGSQSPPKETQYF
TRBV28,.,CASSSFTLTSGAYDEQFF
TRBV3-1,many,CASSQPGLAGVSYEQYF
TRBV3-1,few,CASSQERGPHYNSPLHF
TRBV4-2,many,CASSQDVAGVQETQYF
TRBV6-1,few,CASRGTGSNQPQHF
TRBV19,few,CASSIEWDSSLAKNIQYF
TRBV12-3/TRBV12-4,many,CAGKKQRNTEAFF
TRBV6-1,.,CASSLLRDRKNYGYTF
TRBV6-1,many,CASTPGEGEQFF
TRBV30,many,CAWSVGSGSGELFF
TRBV6-5,many,CASSYPQETQYF
TRBV6-1,many,CASRPPSGSNSEQFF
TRBV11-3,.,CASSSVLQGSTEAFF